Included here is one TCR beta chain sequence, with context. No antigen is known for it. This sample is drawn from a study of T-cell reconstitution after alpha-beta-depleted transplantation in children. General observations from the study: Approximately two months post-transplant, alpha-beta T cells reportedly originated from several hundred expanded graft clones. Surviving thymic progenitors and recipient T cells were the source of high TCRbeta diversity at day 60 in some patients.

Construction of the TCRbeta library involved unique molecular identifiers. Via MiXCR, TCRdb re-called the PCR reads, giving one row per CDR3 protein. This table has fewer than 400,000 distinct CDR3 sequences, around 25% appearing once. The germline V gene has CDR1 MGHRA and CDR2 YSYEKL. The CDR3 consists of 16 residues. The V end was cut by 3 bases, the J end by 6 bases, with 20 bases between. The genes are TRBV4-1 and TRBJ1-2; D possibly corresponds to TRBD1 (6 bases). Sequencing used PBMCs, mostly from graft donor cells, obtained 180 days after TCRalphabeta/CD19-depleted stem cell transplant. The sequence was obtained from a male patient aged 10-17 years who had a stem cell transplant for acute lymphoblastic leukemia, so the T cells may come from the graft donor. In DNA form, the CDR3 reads TGCGCCAGCAGCCAGGGGACATACAGGGACGTCGATGGCTACACCTTC. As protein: CASSQGTYRDVDGYTF.